The 21 T cell receptor beta chains given below trace back to one sample, sequenced in a study of blood T cell repertoires in COVID-19. Profiling relied on immunoSEQ multiplex PCR, and the TCRdb table lists in-frame clones only, not all of them. The sample carries about 100,000 clones, about four fifths recorded once. What was sequenced was peripheral blood. All receptors come from a man aged 65 to 85 with acute or convalescent COVID-19.

The chain recombines TRBV6-5 with TRBJ1-6, with 7 bases fitting TRBD1. CDR1 is MNHEY, CDR2 SVGAGI, per germline. The CDR3 has 14 amino acids. The V gene end was trimmed by 2 bases and the J gene end by 6 bases; junction bases not matched to a gene: 1. Here the CDR3 DNA reads TGTGCCAGCAGTTACGGGACAGCTAATTCACCCCTCCACTTT. Its protein is CASSYGTANSPLHF.

The chain has TRBV6-5 and TRBJ1-1, with 7 bases aligning to TRBD1. The CDR3 contains 14 residues. After removal of 6 bases from V and 0 bases from J, the junction contained 4 bases not matched to a gene. Germline CDR1 reads MNHEY; CDR2 reads SVGAGI. The CDR3: CASRRDRLNTEAFF. In nucleotides, the CDR3 is TGTGCCAGCAGGCGGGACAGATTGAACACTGAAGCTTTCTTT.

The chain employs TRBV18 and TRBJ1-1, with D maybe TRBD1 (6 bases). Germline CDR1 KGHSH, CDR2 LQKENI. V was pared by 3 bases and J by 5 bases, with 13 bases between. The length of the CDR3 is 14 residues. This CDR3 reads CASSPPGGATEAFF. DNA of the CDR3: TGTGCCAGCTCACCCCCGGGGGGGGCGACTGAAGCTTTCTTT.

This chain joins TRBV27 and TRBJ1-6; TRBD1 is a possible D gene (6 bases). CDR1 and CDR2 (germline): MNHEY, SMNVEV (reference sequence). CDR3 length equals 13 residues. V lost 6 bases and J 7 bases, leaving 10 bases between the germline ends. The CDR3 bases are TGTGCCAGCAGACGACAGGAGAATTCACCCCTCCACTTT. This sequence encodes CASRRQENSPLHF.

This clone occurred once. V is TRBV6-5 and J is TRBJ2-1; TRBD1 might be the D (5 bases). Germline V gene data show CDR1 as MNHEY and CDR2 as SVGAGI. V was shortened by 6 bases and J by 4 bases, with 16 bases between the two germline ends. The CDR3 length is 15 residues. In DNA form, the CDR3 reads TGTGCCAGCAGGGAGCTGGAAGGGGTTTACAATGAGCAGTTCTTC. Translating gives CASRELEGVYNEQFF.

This clone occurred a few times. The J gene is TRBJ1-6, the V gene TRBV5-4, with 10 bases lining up with TRBD1. The CDR3 spans 16 residues. CDR1 SGHNT and CDR2 YYREEE come from the germline V gene (reference sequence). Trimming at V came to 4 bases and at J to 7 bases, leaving 8 bases not matched to a gene. The chain's CDR3 is CASSATGGRLNSPLHF. CDR3 sequence (DNA): TGTGCCAGCAGCGCGACAGGGGGCCGGTTGAATTCACCCCTCCACTTT.

The chain employs TRBV11-2 and TRBJ2-4; 7 bases map to TRBD1. This CDR3 region has 16 residues. Unmatched junction bases numbered 8, after V lost 0 bases and J lost 6 bases. Germline loops: CDR1 SGHAT, CDR2 FQNNGV. CDR3 residues: CASSLDQRQGVNIQYF. CDR3 nucleotides: TGTGCCAGCAGCTTAGATCAGAGACAGGGTGTAAACATTCAGTACTTC.

The chain combines TRBV4-1 with TRBJ2-1; 10 nucleotides agree with TRBD2. V was clipped by 1 base and J by 8 bases; unmatched bases: 5. In germline, CDR1 is MGHRA, CDR2 YSYEKL. This CDR3 has 15 amino acids. The CDR3 reads CASSQGASGGDEQFF. The CDR3 coding sequence is TGCGCCAGCAGCCAAGGGGCTAGCGGGGGCGATGAGCAGTTCTTC.

This chain uses TRBV6-5 with TRBJ1-1; D remains ambiguous. Germline V gene lookup returns CDR1 MNHEY and CDR2 SVGAGI. Trimming left V 7 bases short and J 0 bases short, with 9 bases between. The CDR3 consists of 13 residues. The CDR3 loop reads CASIYGVNTEAFF. CDR3 in DNA: TGTGCCAGCATCTACGGGGTGAACACTGAAGCTTTCTTT.

V usage is TRBV12-3 or TRBV12-4 and J usage is TRBJ1-2; TRBD1 agrees at 7 bases. The CDR3 loop spans 13 amino acids. Trimming removed 5 bases from V and 2 bases from J; junction bases left unmatched: 2. The CDR3 sequence: CASSPGGNYGYTF. The CDR3 bases are TGTGCCAGCAGTCCAGGGGGAAACTATGGCTACACCTTC.

The chain has TRBV11-2 and TRBJ1-6; 7 bases agree with TRBD1. The CDR3 length is 15 residues. The germline CDR1 and CDR2 sequences are SGHAT and FQNNGV. V lost 5 bases and J lost 5; bases outside the gene matches: 6. CDR3 amino acids: CASSQGTVHNSPLHF. In nucleotides, the CDR3 is TGTGCCAGCAGCCAGGGGACAGTCCATAATTCACCCCTCCACTTT. Variable domain in full (rest from reference TRBV11-2 and TRBJ1-6): EAGVAQSPRYKIIEKRQSVAFWCNPISGHATLYWYQQILGQGPKLLIQFQNNGVVDDSQLPKDRFSAERLKGVDSTLKIQPAKLEDSAVYLCASSQGTVHNSPLHFGNGTRLTVT.

The chain uses TRBV14 and TRBJ1-2, with D possibly TRBD1 on 5 matching bases. Germline lookup yields CDR1 SGHDN and CDR2 FVKESK. Trimming cost V 4 bases and J 2 bases, with 17 bases left between them. The CDR3 length is 16 residues. In DNA, the CDR3 is TGTGCCAGCAGCCCCTTATATGGGGGAGGAAACTATGGCTACACCTTC. It yields the protein CASSPLYGGGNYGYTF.

Only a few counts were recorded for this clone. The genes are TRBV12-5 and TRBJ2-7; a weak D match, TRBD1 (6 bases). CDR3 length: 14 amino acids. V shed 5 bases and J shed 4 bases, with 15 bases lying between them. Germline lookup yields CDR1 LGHNT and CDR2 FRNRAP. In nucleotides, the CDR3 is TGTGCTAGTGGTCCCGGGACACTAATTTACGAGCAGTACTTC. This encodes CASGPGTLIYEQYF.

V usage is TRBV6-5 and J usage is TRBJ2-5, with a possible D match to TRBD2 (5 bases). CDR1 is MNHEY, CDR2 SVGAGI, per germline. This CDR3 has 12 amino acids. V lost 8 bases and J 0 bases, leaving 7 bases between the germline ends. CDR3 DNA sequence: TGTGCCAGCGTCGGGGACCAAGAGACCCAGTACTTC. Protein sequence: CASVGDQETQYF.

This sequence joins TRBV10-3 and TRBJ2-1, with TRBD2 matching 14 bases. V was clipped by 4 bases and J by 5 bases; unmatched bases: 4. This CDR3 comprises 16 residues. Germline V gives CDR1 ENHRY, CDR2 SYGVKD. The CDR3 sequence is CAISAWTSGGNNEQFF. CDR3 in DNA: TGTGCCATCAGTGCCTGGACTAGCGGGGGGAACAATGAGCAGTTCTTC.

This chain joins TRBV4-1 and TRBJ1-1, with D maybe TRBD1 (6 bases). CDR1 MGHRA and CDR2 YSYEKL come from the germline V gene. This CDR3 comprises 18 residues. The V end was cut by 0 bases, the J end by 2 bases, with 19 bases between. The CDR3 here is CASSQDALRGAANTEAFF. The CDR3 bases are TGCGCCAGCAGCCAAGACGCCTTACGGGGGGCAGCTAACACTGAAGCTTTCTTT.

The rearrangement uses TRBV6-5 and TRBJ1-6; 7 bases align to TRBD1. The J segment lost 9 bases and the V segment lost 0 bases, leaving 5 bases of the junction unmatched. The CDR3 has 15 residues. Germline V lookup: CDR1 MNHEY, CDR2 SVGAGI. The DNA of the CDR3 is TGTGCCAGCAGTTACTCAAGGACAGGAGTTTCACCCCTCCACTTT. Translated, it gives CASSYSRTGVSPLHF.

The gene calls are TRBV3-1 (or the pseudogene TRBV3-2) and TRBJ1-6; D gene ambiguous. The germline gives CDR1 LGHDT, CDR2 YNNKEL (reference sequence). Trimming took 2 bases from V and 7 from J, leaving 6 bases between them. This CDR3 has 13 amino acids. The CDR3 DNA follows: TGTGCCAGCAGCCAATTACAGAATTCACCCCTCCACTTT. It is translated as CASSQLQNSPLHF.

The V call is TRBV19, the J call TRBJ2-3; 12 positions match TRBD2. J was trimmed by 10 bases and V by 1 base; bases with no gene match: 9. The CDR3 runs to 16 residues. Germline CDR1 reads LNHDA; CDR2 reads SQIVND (reference sequence). The CDR3 is CASSIGLAGGPRAQYF. The CDR3 DNA reads TGTGCCAGTAGTATAGGGCTAGCGGGGGGGCCGAGGGCGCAGTATTTT.

The chain joins TRBV29-1 to TRBJ1-1, with no clear D. Germline values: CDR1 SQVTM, CDR2 ANQGSEA. This CDR3 has 13 residues. V lost 2 bases to trimming and J lost 1 base, with 8 bases between them. This chain's CDR3 is CSVEPAGNTEAFF. DNA for the CDR3: TGCAGCGTTGAACCCGCAGGGAACACTGAAGCTTTCTTT.

The V and J genes are TRBV7-8 and TRBJ2-5; D not certain. The CDR3 contains 12 residues. The V end lost 5 bases, the J end lost 5 bases, and 9 bases lay between the germline ends. Per the germline V gene, CDR1 is SGHVS and CDR2 is FQNEAQ. CDR3 coding DNA: TGTGCCAGCAGCCCCCCAGTTGAGACCCAGTACTTC. Translated: CASSPPVETQYF.